This record covers a single T cell receptor beta chain. This specimen comes from a study of technical replicates of blood from a few donors. The table came from immunoSEQ multiplex PCR; TCRdb's copy has only in-frame clones and leaves some out. The profile shows more than 65,000 clones, roughly 96% of them singletons. With 3 bases removed from V and 0 bases from J, the gap between germline ends came to 12 bases. From germline, CDR1 is MNHEY and CDR2 SMNVEV (reference sequence). The CDR3 is 15 amino acids. This TCR derives from a human donor in good health. The chain has TRBV27 and TRBJ2-7; a weak D match, TRBD1 (5 bases). The sample taken for sequencing was T cells isolated from PBMCs. The CDR3 loop is CASSFFQGSSYEQYF. The CDR3 coding sequence is TGTGCCAGCAGTTTCTTCCAGGGTAGCTCCTACGAGCAGTACTTC.